Given below is one T cell receptor (beta chain) in context. The CDR3 sequence is 13 residues long. Germline V CDR1 and CDR2: DFQATT, SNEGSKA (reference sequence). V dropped 5 bases and J dropped 3; count of bases not matched to a gene: 1. These data belong to a study of CDR3 diversity in severe acne. TCRdb re-analysed the PCR reads in MiXCR, keeping a single row per CDR3 protein. The table lists about 85,000 distinct CDR3 sequences, 48% of them singletons. Sequencing was performed on blood. This chain links TRBV20-1 with TRBJ2-2; 9 bases line up with TRBD2. This receptor was taken from a male donor in good health, serving as a control. The CDR3 reads CSAQRGDTGELFF. CDR3 DNA sequence: TGCAGTGCTCAGCGGGGGGACACCGGGGAGCTGTTTTTT.